The 20 T cell receptor beta chains given below trace back to one sample, sequenced in a study of response to subunit inactivated influenza vaccine. MiXCR was run by TCRdb on the RT-PCR reads, yielding one entry per CDR3 protein. The data show around 760,000 distinct CDR3 sequences, roughly 13% seen once. The input for sequencing was PBMCs from blood, taken less than 15 days before vaccination. These receptors all stem from a man aged 45-65 years who received an inactivated influenza vaccine.

The chain employs TRBV11-2 and TRBJ2-1, with D maybe TRBD2 (5 bases). Germline loops: CDR1 SGHAT, CDR2 FQNNGV. CDR3 length: 18 residues. The V and J ends lost 5 bases and 0 bases respectively, with 20 bases between them. The CDR3 DNA sequence: TGTGCCAGCAGCCGTCTTAGTCCTCGGAGGAGCTCCTACAATGAGCAGTTCTTC. Its translation is CASSRLSPRRSSYNEQFF.

Worth noting for this clonotype: A much larger clone lies a single base off, so this may be a read error. The chain links TRBV6-6 to TRBJ1-3; D is unresolved. Trimming removed 4 bases at V and 8 bases at J, with 9 bases between. Germline CDR1 is MNHNY and CDR2 is SVGAGI (reference sequence). CDR3 length: 12 amino acids. The DNA for the CDR3 is TGTGCCAGCAGTTCCGCAGAGGACACCATATATTTT. Translation: CASSSAEDTIYF.

This clonotype was observed at least ten times. This rearrangement joins TRBV28 to TRBJ1-2; D call uncertain. Germline-derived CDR1 and CDR2 are MDHEN and SYDVKM. Trimming cost V 2 bases and J 4 bases, with 5 bases left between them. The CDR3 totals 12 residues. The chain's CDR3 is CASSLRVYGYTF. CDR3 sequence (DNA): TGTGCCAGCAGTTTAAGGGTCTATGGCTACACCTTC.

This clonotype has a count of ten or more. This chain uses TRBV12-3 or TRBV12-4 with TRBJ1-1, with D hard to call. The CDR3 runs to 11 residues. V was clipped by 1 base and J by 12 bases, with 9 bases between them. The CDR3 DNA is TGTGCCAGCAGTTTAGGAGGGAGCCCTTTCTTT. Encoded protein: CASSLGGSPFF.

In this sample, this clonotype turned up a few times. The chain carries TRBV12-3 or TRBV12-4 and TRBJ1-1; D might be TRBD1 (6 bases). This CDR3 has 18 amino acids. V was cut by 1 base and J by 1 base, with 19 bases left in between. The CDR3 reads CASSLVEIWTDSNTEAFF. The CDR3 DNA follows: TGTGCCAGCAGTTTAGTGGAAATATGGACAGACTCGAACACTGAAGCTTTCTTT.

This clonotype was picked up many times. The CDR3 protein is CASSLSQGNSPLHF. In nucleotides, the CDR3 is TGTGCCAGCAGTTTGAGTCAGGGTAATTCACCCCTCCACTTT. The V and J genes are TRBV28 and TRBJ1-6; possibly TRBD1 for D (5 bases). The CDR3 runs 14 residues. Trimming took off 3 bases at V and 6 bases at J, with 9 bases between the two ends. CDR1 and CDR2 (germline): MDHEN, SYDVKM.

This clonotype appeared a few times. V is TRBV4-1 and J is TRBJ2-7, with a weak D call TRBD1 (5 bases). This CDR3 has 15 residues. Trimming took 3 bases from V and 3 from J, leaving 15 bases between them. Per germline, CDR1 MGHRA and CDR2 YSYEKL. CDR3 residues: CASSQEPGHLYEQYF. The CDR3 DNA sequence: TGCGCCAGCAGCCAGGAGCCTGGACACCTCTACGAGCAGTACTTC.

CDR3 coding DNA: TGCGCCAGCAGCTTGTTACCCCCTGGCTACAATGCGTCAGATACGCAGTATTTT. It encodes CASSLLPPGYNASDTQYF. The rearrangement links TRBV5-1 to TRBJ2-3; D gene unclear. Trimming shortened V by 1 base and J by 4 bases, and 22 bases separated the two germline ends. Germline values: CDR1 SGHRS, CDR2 YFSETQ. The CDR3 has 18 residues.

The chain has TRBV9 and TRBJ2-6; unclear D gene. V gave up 0 bases and J gave up 2 bases, with 6 bases separating them. CDR1 and CDR2 from the germline V gene are SGDLS and YYNGEE. CDR3 length: 15 amino acids. As DNA, the CDR3 is TGTGCCAGCAGCGTAGGGGTTCCTGGGGCCAACGTCCTGACTTTC. Its translation: CASSVGVPGANVLTF.

The chain is built from TRBV12-3 or TRBV12-4 and TRBJ2-2; D is possibly TRBD2 (6 bases). Trimming removed 0 bases at V and 3 bases at J, with 8 bases between. CDR3 size: 15 residues. The CDR3 protein is CASSLALADTGELFF. The DNA of the CDR3 is TGTGCCAGCAGTTTAGCACTAGCCGACACCGGGGAGCTGTTTTTT.

The table lists this clonotype with many counts. The rearrangement joins TRBV28 to TRBJ2-4, with D possibly being TRBD2 (6 bases). The CDR3 runs 12 residues. Germline CDR1 reads MDHEN; CDR2 reads SYDVKM. Trimming pared 2 bases from V and 10 bases from J, leaving 9 bases between. The CDR3 DNA is TGTGCCAGCAGTTTACCCGGGACTATTCAGTACTTC. It yields the protein CASSLPGTIQYF.

As concerns this clonotype: This could be a read error, since a much larger clone is one nucleotide away. V and J are TRBV12-3 or TRBV12-4 and TRBJ1-5; no clear D. This CDR3 comprises 14 residues. The CDR3 nucleotides read TGTGCCAGCAGTTTCCTAGGTAGCCATCAGCCCCAGCATTTT. This translates into CASSFLGSHQPQHF.

This rearrangement joins TRBV7-6 to TRBJ2-1; TRBD2 aligns across 14 bases. Trimming removed 5 bases from V and 10 bases from J; junction bases left unmatched: 7. The CDR3 has 15 amino acids. CDR1 SGHVS and CDR2 FNYEAQ come from the germline V gene. The CDR3 protein is CASSPTSGGATEQFF. CDR3 in DNA: TGTGCCAGCAGCCCGACTAGCGGGGGGGCGACAGAGCAGTTCTTC.

V and J are TRBV18 and TRBJ1-5, with D possibly being TRBD1 (5 bases). CDR3 length: 19 amino acids. V lost 3 bases to trimming and J lost 1 base, with 22 bases between them. CDR1 and CDR2 from the germline V gene are KGHSH and LQKENI. This chain's CDR3 is CASSPRGGVSVDSNQPQHF. The CDR3, as DNA: TGTGCCAGCTCACCTAGGGGTGGGGTTTCTGTGGACAGCAATCAGCCCCAGCATTTT.

The rearrangement links TRBV10-3 to TRBJ2-2; 10 bases map to TRBD2. V dropped 5 bases and J dropped 7; count of bases not matched to a gene: 16. The CDR3 sequence is 18 residues long. Germline V lookup: CDR1 ENHRY, CDR2 SYGVKD. The CDR3 sequence is CAISSQREGRISGGELFF. CDR3 DNA sequence: TGTGCCATCAGTTCTCAGCGGGAGGGCAGAATAAGCGGCGGGGAGCTGTTTTTT.

The J gene is TRBJ2-5, the V gene TRBV9, with D unclear. CDR3 length equals 15 residues. Per the germline V gene, CDR1 is SGDLS and CDR2 is YYNGEE. Between the trimmed V and J ends, which lost 1 base and 14 bases, there was a span of 24 bases. The CDR3 coding sequence is TGTGCCAGCAGCGTAAGCCTGAGGCACCCCCCGGCTCTCTACTTC. Protein sequence: CASSVSLRHPPALYF.

The chain combines TRBV4-3 with TRBJ2-5, with 10 positions matching TRBD2. CDR1 LGHNA and CDR2 YSLEER come from the germline V gene. CDR3 length equals 15 residues. The V segment lost 4 bases and the J segment 5 bases; nucleotides outside the gene matches: 7. CDR3 sequence reads: CASSLQRGGSETQYF. For the CDR3, the DNA is TGCGCCAGCAGCCTCCAGCGGGGGGGCTCTGAGACCCAGTACTTC.

The chain is built from TRBV20-1 and TRBJ1-1; D perhaps matches TRBD1 (5 bases). Germline V gives CDR1 DFQATT, CDR2 SNEGSKA (reference sequence). There are 12 residues in the CDR3. V was clipped by 3 bases and J by 11 bases, with 16 bases between them. The CDR3 protein is CSASLGGERAFF. The DNA for the CDR3 is TGCAGTGCTAGCTTAGGAGGGGAGCGGGCTTTCTTT.

This clonotype was counted a few times. The rearrangement links TRBV6-1 to TRBJ2-7, with D maybe TRBD2 (5 bases). Germline values: CDR1 MNHNS, CDR2 SASEGT. The CDR3 has 15 amino acids. V dropped 6 bases and J dropped 3 bases, with 18 bases sitting between them. The CDR3 DNA reads as TGTGCCAGCAGGAAATCCGGGATGGAGTACTACGAGCAGTACTTC. Its translation: CASRKSGMEYYEQYF.

The sample holds a few counts of this clonotype. The chain has TRBV12-3 or TRBV12-4 and TRBJ2-6, with TRBD1 identical over 10 bases. The J segment lost 3 bases and the V segment lost 1 base, leaving 6 bases of the junction unmatched. This CDR3 region has 18 residues. DNA for the CDR3: TGTGCCAGCAGTTTAGGGGGGACAGGGGATTATGGGGCCAACGTCCTGACTTTC. The encoded protein is CASSLGGTGDYGANVLTF.